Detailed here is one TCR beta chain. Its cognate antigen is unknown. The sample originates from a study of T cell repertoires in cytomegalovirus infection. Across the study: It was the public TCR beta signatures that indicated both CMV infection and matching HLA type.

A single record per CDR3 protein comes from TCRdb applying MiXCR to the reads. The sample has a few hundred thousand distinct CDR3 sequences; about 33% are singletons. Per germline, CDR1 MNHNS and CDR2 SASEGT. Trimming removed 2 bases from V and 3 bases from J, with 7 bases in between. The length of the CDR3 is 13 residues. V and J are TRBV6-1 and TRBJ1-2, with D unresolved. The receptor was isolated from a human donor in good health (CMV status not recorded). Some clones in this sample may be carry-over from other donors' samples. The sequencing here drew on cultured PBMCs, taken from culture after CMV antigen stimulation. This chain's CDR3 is CASSEIADYGYTF. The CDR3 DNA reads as TGTGCCAGCAGTGAAATAGCCGACTATGGCTACACCTTC.